The next 27 T cell receptor beta chains were all read from a single sample in a study of shared clonotypes between healthy human individuals. Libraries were prepared by immunoSEQ multiplex PCR; TCRdb keeps only in-frame clonotypes and omits some of them. Here the sample spans about 610,000 clones, approximately 96% being singletons. CD8 cells regarded as naive lacked CD45RO, were positively chosen for CCR7, and omitted terminally differentiated effector memory CD45RA+ cells. Material: naive CD8+ T cells sorted from blood. The receptors were gathered from a woman aged 30 to 39 in good health.

The chain couples TRBV5-4 to TRBJ2-1, with no clear D. Between the trimmed V and J ends, which lost 4 bases and 6 bases, there was a span of 11 bases. The CDR3 sequence is 13 residues long. Germline V gene data show CDR1 as SGHNT and CDR2 as YYREEE (reference sequence). In DNA, the CDR3 is TGTGCCAGCAGCGACGGGCCTACCAATGAGCAGTTCTTC. Translation gives CASSDGPTNEQFF.

J is TRBJ2-2 and V is TRBV25-1, with 7 bases lining up with TRBD1. CDR1 MGHDK and CDR2 SYGVNS come from the germline V gene. CDR3 length: 15 residues. The J segment lost 6 bases and the V segment lost 4 bases, leaving 8 bases of the junction unmatched. CDR3 DNA sequence: TGTGCCAGCAGTGGGCCGGACAGGTCGGCCGGGGAGCTGTTTTTT. As protein: CASSGPDRSAGELFF.

J is TRBJ2-1 and V is TRBV19; D is perhaps TRBD1 (5 bases). Germline assignment: CDR1 LNHDA and CDR2 SQIVND (reference sequence). Trimming removed 9 bases at V and 3 bases at J, with 9 bases between. The CDR3 is 12 residues long. CDR3 region: CARRGHYNEQFF. The CDR3, as DNA: TGTGCCAGACGCGGACACTACAATGAGCAGTTCTTC.

The V gene is TRBV11-3, the J gene TRBJ2-2, with a possible D match to TRBD2 (7 bases). Trimming took off 1 base at V and 3 bases at J, with 12 bases between the two ends. The CDR3 length is 16 residues. Germline loops: CDR1 SGHNT, CDR2 YENEEA. The CDR3 nucleotides read TGTGCCAGCAGCTTAGCACGGGGGGCGGACACCGGGGAGCTGTTTTTT. Amino acids: CASSLARGADTGELFF.

The V gene is TRBV28, the J gene TRBJ2-2, with 11 bases identical to TRBD2. CDR3 length equals 21 residues. V lost 10 bases to trimming and J lost 4 bases; unmatched junction nucleotides: 26. Germline V gene data show CDR1 as MDHEN and CDR2 as SYDVKM. The CDR3 reads CATQRGGASLAGGPSTGELFF. CDR3 in DNA: TGTGCCACCCAGAGGGGGGGGGCTTCCTTAGCGGGAGGGCCGAGCACCGGGGAGCTGTTTTTT. The full variable domain, in which reference TRBV28 and TRBJ2-2 provide the parts outside the CDR3, is DVKVTQSSRYLVKRTGEKVFLECVQDMDHENMFWYRQDPGLGLRLIYFSYDVKMKEKGDIPEGYSVSREKKERFSLILESASTNQTSMYLCATQRGGASLAGGPSTGELFFGEGSRLTVL.

The V call is TRBV18, the J call TRBJ2-7; TRBD1 or TRBD2 may be the D gene (5 bases each). The CDR3 is 18 amino acids. The germline CDR1 and CDR2 sequences are KGHSH and LQKENI. V was shortened by 4 bases and J by 3 bases, with 25 bases between the two germline ends. DNA of the CDR3: TGTGCCAGCTCACGACTGCCTCCGGGACCGGAAAATCGCTACGAGCAGTACTTC. Protein sequence: CASSRLPPGPENRYEQYF.

This sequence joins TRBV15 and TRBJ1-1, with 8 bases fitting TRBD1. From germline, CDR1 is LNHNV and CDR2 YYDKDF (reference sequence). The junction had 11 bases not matched to a gene; V was cut back by 4 bases and J by 1 base. The length of the CDR3 is 17 residues. The CDR3: CATSTPRTGMGNTEAFF. CDR3 bases: TGTGCCACCAGCACCCCCCGGACAGGGATGGGGAACACTGAAGCTTTCTTT. Combining the CDR3 with reference TRBV15 and TRBJ1-1 gives the whole variable domain DAMVIQNPRYQVTQFGKPVTLSCSQTLNHNVMYWYQQKSSQAPKLLFHYYDKDFNNEADTPDNFQSRRPNTSFCFLDIRSPGLGDTAMYLCATSTPRTGMGNTEAFFGQGTRLTVV.

The chain employs TRBV9 and TRBJ1-2, with D unresolved. V was trimmed by 2 bases and J by 4 bases, leaving 24 bases between them. This CDR3 spans 18 amino acids. Germline CDR1 SGDLS, CDR2 YYNGEE. CDR3 residues: CASSVLQNAASAFYGYTF. The CDR3 bases are TGTGCCAGCAGCGTGCTACAAAACGCGGCATCGGCCTTCTATGGCTACACCTTC.

The genes are TRBV21-1 and TRBJ2-7. TRBV21-1 is tagged as a pseudogene. CDR3 length: 15 residues. In DNA, the CDR3 is TGTGCCAGCTGTAAACGTACAGTGGGATGCTACGAGCAGTACTTC. Translation gives CASCKRTVGCYEQYF.

Concerning this clone: Distinct nucleotide sequences in the sample also encode this CDR3. CDR3 nucleotides: TGTGCCAGCAGCCTAGGCGGTAGTGCCTACGAGCAGTACTTC. Its translation: CASSLGGSAYEQYF. The chain is built from TRBV5-6 and TRBJ2-7; D gene unclear. The CDR3 covers 14 residues. V dropped 4 bases and J dropped 2 bases, with 13 bases sitting between them. In germline, CDR1 is SGHDT, CDR2 YYEEEE.

This chain joins TRBV5-6 and TRBJ2-7; 8 bases align to TRBD1. Losses at the gene ends were 1 base for V and 3 bases for J; bases not matched to a gene: 12. Germline CDR1 is SGHDT and CDR2 is YYEEEE. CDR3 length equals 17 residues. DNA for the CDR3: TGTGCCAGCAGCTTGACGGCTGCCCAGGGGGCGATCTACGAGCAGTACTTC. The encoded protein is CASSLTAAQGAIYEQYF.

The J gene is TRBJ2-1, the V gene TRBV6-1, with 10 positions matching TRBD2. Trimming removed 6 bases from V and 0 bases from J; junction bases left unmatched: 11. This CDR3 has 18 residues. Germline CDR1 MNHNS, CDR2 SASEGT. The CDR3 DNA is TGTGCCAGCAGAGAACTAGCGGGACCCCAAAGCTCCTACAATGAGCAGTTCTTC. This gives the protein CASRELAGPQSSYNEQFF.

The gene calls are TRBV27 and TRBJ2-2; 9 bases line up with TRBD1. V shed 8 bases, J shed 5 bases, and the junction held 6 bases outside the gene matches. CDR1 is MNHEY, CDR2 SMNVEV, per germline (reference sequence). The CDR3 extends over 14 amino acids. CDR3 DNA: TGTGCCAGCGGACAGGGGTATTCAACCGGGGAGCTGTTTTTT. Encoded protein: CASGQGYSTGELFF.

V is TRBV11-2 and J is TRBJ1-4; 7 bases align to TRBD1. Germline V gene lookup returns CDR1 SGHAT and CDR2 FQNNGV. This CDR3 region has 15 residues. V lost 4 bases and J lost 4; bases outside the gene matches: 6. The CDR3 DNA follows: TGTGCCAGCAGCTCACCGACAGGGATTAATGAAAAACTGTTTTTT. Its protein is CASSSPTGINEKLFF.

The rearrangement joins TRBV28 to TRBJ1-1; no firm D call. The ends were cut back, 2 bases at V and 0 bases at J, with 10 bases in the middle. CDR1 MDHEN and CDR2 SYDVKM come from the germline V gene. This CDR3 is 15 amino acids long. The CDR3 loop reads CASSLSPEMNTEAFF. The CDR3 DNA sequence: TGTGCCAGCAGTTTAAGTCCGGAGATGAACACTGAAGCTTTCTTT.

The V and J genes are TRBV2 and TRBJ2-3; 10 nucleotides match TRBD2. Losses at the gene ends were 8 bases for V and 2 bases for J; bases not matched to a gene: 4. The CDR3 contains 14 residues. Germline loops: CDR1 SNHLY, CDR2 FYNNEI. DNA for the CDR3: TGTGCCAGCTATAGCGGGAGGTACACAGATACGCAGTATTTT. This sequence encodes CASYSGRYTDTQYF.

The genes are TRBV28 and TRBJ1-5; D remains ambiguous. CDR3 size: 12 residues. Germline loops: CDR1 MDHEN, CDR2 SYDVKM. V was pared by 9 bases and J by 6 bases, with 12 bases between. The DNA for the CDR3 is TGTGCCAGTCTTTCGGCGGGTCAGCCCCAGCATTTT. It is translated as CASLSAGQPQHF. Complete variable domain (other parts from reference TRBV28 and TRBJ1-5): DVKVTQSSRYLVKRTGEKVFLECVQDMDHENMFWYRQDPGLGLRLIYFSYDVKMKEKGDIPEGYSVSREKKERFSLILESASTNQTSMYLCASLSAGQPQHFGDGTRLSIL.

On this clone: Within the sample, other DNA sequences also encode this same CDR3. The chain combines TRBV5-1 with TRBJ2-7; no clear D. CDR1 and CDR2 from the germline V gene are SGHRS and YFSETQ. The CDR3 has 13 residues. V was pared by 4 bases and J by 3 bases, with 11 bases between. CDR3 in DNA: TGCGCCAGCAGCCCCCCCGGCAGCTACGAGCAGTACTTC. This sequence encodes CASSPPGSYEQYF. Full variable domain (remainder filled in from reference TRBV5-1 and TRBJ2-7): KAGVTQTPRYLIKTRGQQVTLSCSPISGHRSVSWYQQTPGQGLQFLFEYFSETQRNKGNFPGRFSGRQFSNSRSEMNVSTLELGDSALYLCASSPPGSYEQYFGPGTRLTVT.

The gene calls are TRBV4-1 and TRBJ1-1; D gene unclear. Trimming took off 3 bases at V and 0 bases at J, with 11 bases between the two ends. The CDR3 is 15 amino acids. CDR1 and CDR2 (germline): MGHRA, YSYEKL. The CDR3 nucleotides are TGCGCCAGCAGCCAGCAGGAGATGATGAACACTGAAGCTTTCTTT. Its protein product is CASSQQEMMNTEAFF.

The table lists this clone with a count of one. J is TRBJ2-1 and V is TRBV5-4; 8 nucleotides line up with TRBD2. The CDR3 contains 14 residues. With 2 bases clipped from V and 6 bases from J, the junction kept 4 bases outside the gene matches. From germline, CDR1 is SGHNT and CDR2 YYREEE (reference sequence). For the CDR3, the DNA is TGTGCCAGCAGCTTCGGAGCGGGAGCCAATGAGCAGTTCTTC. Protein sequence: CASSFGAGANEQFF.

The rearrangement uses TRBV6-5 and TRBJ1-1, with D tentatively TRBD1 (5 bases). V lost 5 bases, J lost 0 bases, and 7 bases lay in between. The CDR3 sequence is 13 residues long. Germline values: CDR1 MNHEY, CDR2 SVGAGI. CDR3 residues: CASSQTVNTEAFF. CDR3 coding DNA: TGTGCCAGCAGTCAGACAGTGAACACTGAAGCTTTCTTT.

J is TRBJ2-7 and V is TRBV27, with 7 bases matching TRBD2. CDR1 is MNHEY and CDR2 is SMNVEV in the germline V gene (reference sequence). The trim removed 2 bases at V and 2 bases at J, leaving 3 bases unmatched. The CDR3 length is 14 residues. CDR3: CASSLVGGPYEQYF. As DNA, the CDR3 is TGTGCCAGCAGTTTAGTGGGAGGGCCCTACGAGCAGTACTTC.

As concerns this clone: Other DNA sequences in the same sample also yield this CDR3. CDR3 sequence: CASSLGGLSYEQYF. The CDR3, as DNA: TGTGCCAGCAGTTTGGGGGGTTTGTCCTACGAGCAGTACTTC. The chain has TRBV28 and TRBJ2-7; D might be TRBD2 (6 bases). V lost 3 bases and J 1 base, leaving 10 bases between the germline ends. The V gene's germline CDR1 is MDHEN and CDR2 SYDVKM. The CDR3 extends over 14 amino acids. Full variable domain (remainder filled in from reference TRBV28 and TRBJ2-7): DVKVTQSSRYLVKRTGEKVFLECVQDMDHENMFWYRQDPGLGLRLIYFSYDVKMKEKGDIPEGYSVSREKKERFSLILESASTNQTSMYLCASSLGGLSYEQYFGPGTRLTVT.

Points on this clone: Other DNA sequences in the sample encode the same CDR3. The rearrangement uses TRBV7-9 and TRBJ2-2; 7 bases are shared with TRBD2. Germline lookup yields CDR1 SEHNR and CDR2 FQNEAQ (reference sequence). The CDR3 totals 15 residues. With V trimmed by 3 bases and J by 5 bases, 6 bases remained unmatched. CDR3 amino acids: CASSFGDYPTGELFF. CDR3 DNA sequence: TGTGCCAGCAGCTTCGGGGACTACCCGACCGGGGAGCTGTTTTTT.

V usage is TRBV9 and J usage is TRBJ2-7; D gene uncertain. Per germline, CDR1 SGDLS and CDR2 YYNGEE. The V end lost 5 bases, the J end lost 0 bases, and 6 bases lay between the germline ends. There are 12 residues in the CDR3. CDR3 amino acids: CASRSSSYEQYF. The CDR3 DNA follows: TGTGCCAGCAGGTCCAGCTCCTACGAGCAGTACTTC.

V and J are TRBV28 and TRBJ2-7, with 11 bases aligning to TRBD2. Germline V CDR1 and CDR2: MDHEN, SYDVKM. The CDR3 totals 18 residues. With 3 bases clipped from V and 4 bases from J, the junction kept 14 bases outside the gene matches. CDR3 protein: CASSFSGRADNSNYEQYF. CDR3 DNA: TGTGCCAGCAGTTTTAGCGGGAGGGCCGATAATTCTAATTACGAGCAGTACTTC.

The CDR3, as DNA: TGTGCCAGCTCATTTGGGGCGGGGGAGCAGTTCTTC. Translating gives CASSFGAGEQFF. The genes are TRBV9 and TRBJ2-1, with D possibly TRBD2 on 6 matching bases. CDR3 length: 12 residues. The V and J ends lost 7 bases and 10 bases respectively, with 15 bases between them. The V gene's germline CDR1 is SGDLS and CDR2 YYNGEE.